The present TCR beta chain was sequenced within a study of CXCR3-negative and CXCR3-positive naive CD8 T cells. Study-wide results and caveats: Against CXCR3-negative naive cells, CXCR3-positive naive cells showed more hydrophobic TRB CDR3s.

Researchers sorted more than 250,000 cells of each CD8+ T cell subset in triplicate. Naive CD8+ T cells displayed a CD45RO-CCR7+CD27+CD95- phenotype. The germline CDR1 and CDR2 sequences are SEHNR and FQNEAQ (reference sequence). The CDR3 runs to 18 residues. cDNA libraries for TRB were generated by 5' RACE incorporating UMI labels. TCRdb reprocessed the 5' RACE reads and stores each CDR3 protein as one record, lacking DNA. The sample has about 110,000 distinct CDR3 sequences; the top ten hold 0.3% to 0.45%. To note about this clonotype: The antigen remains undetermined.

The chain couples TRBV7-9 to TRBJ2-7; TCRdb proposes TRBD1, but this gene call is untestable without DNA. Specimen: naive CXCR3+ CD8+ T cells from blood. Indicated subset: CD45RO-CCR7+CD27+CD95- naive CD8+ T cells expressing CXCR3 (TNR3+). This receptor was identified in a human donor in good health. Some clones in this sample may be carry-over from other donors' samples. The CDR3 loop is CASSFEGRPRQDDYEQYF. The full variable domain, rest sourced from reference TRBV7-9 and TRBJ2-7, is DTGVSQNPRHKITKRGQNVTFRCDPISEHNRLYWYRQTLGQGPEFLTYFQNEAQLEKSRLLSDRFSAERPKGSFSTLEIQRTEQGDSAMYLCASSFEGRPRQDDYEQYFGPGTRLTVT.